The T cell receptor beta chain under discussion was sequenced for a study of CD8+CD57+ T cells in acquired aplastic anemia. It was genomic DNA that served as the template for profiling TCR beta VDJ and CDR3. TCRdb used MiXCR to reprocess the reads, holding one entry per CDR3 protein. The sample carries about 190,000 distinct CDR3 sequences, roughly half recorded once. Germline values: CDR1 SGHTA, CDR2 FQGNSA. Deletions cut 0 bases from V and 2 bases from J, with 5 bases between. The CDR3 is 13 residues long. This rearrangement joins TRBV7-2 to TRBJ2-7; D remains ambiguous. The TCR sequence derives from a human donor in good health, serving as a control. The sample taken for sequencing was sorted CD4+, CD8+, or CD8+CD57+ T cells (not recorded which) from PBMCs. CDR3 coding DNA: TGTACCAGCAGCTTAGCCGACACCTACGAGCAGTACTTC. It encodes CTSSLADTYEQYF.